The 11 T cell receptor beta chains below come from one sample, sequenced in a study of CD8 T cells in Susac syndrome. Reverse transcription of roughly 0.5 to 1 ug RNA used random hexamers. Each CDR3 protein is one row after TCRdb ran MiXCR on the immunoSEQ multiplex PCR reads. The sample lists 50,000 or so distinct CDR3 sequences, 93% occurring once. The material sequenced was CD8+ T cells from PBMCs. All receptors derive from a human donor in good health.

The genes are TRBV19 and TRBJ1-1; 9 bases are shared with TRBD1. Germline CDR1 is LNHDA and CDR2 is SQIVND (reference sequence). The CDR3 length is 14 residues. Trimming removed 5 bases from V and 3 bases from J; junction bases left unmatched: 4. The CDR3 is CASSLTGGDTEAFF. DNA for the CDR3: TGTGCCAGTAGTCTGACAGGGGGTGACACTGAAGCTTTCTTT.

The V gene is TRBV28, the J gene TRBJ1-2, with 9 bases fitting TRBD1. The length of the CDR3 is 14 residues. From germline, CDR1 is MDHEN and CDR2 SYDVKM. V lost 6 bases to trimming and J lost 7 bases; unmatched junction nucleotides: 9. Here the CDR3 DNA reads TGTGCCAGCAGCCACGGGACAGGGACTGGTGGCTACACCTTC. Translation gives CASSHGTGTGGYTF.

This sequence joins TRBV7-6 and TRBJ2-1, with TRBD1 identical over 8 bases. From germline, CDR1 is SGHVS and CDR2 FNYEAQ. The CDR3 is made up of 14 amino acids. V lost 3 bases to trimming and J lost 7 bases; unmatched junction nucleotides: 5. The CDR3 region is CASSFGTGGNEQFF. In DNA form, the CDR3 reads TGTGCCAGCAGCTTTGGGACAGGTGGGAATGAGCAGTTCTTC.

The chain combines TRBV27 with TRBJ2-7; no clear D gene. This CDR3 spans 17 amino acids. V was shortened by 2 bases and J by 2 bases, with 19 bases between the two germline ends. CDR1 is MNHEY and CDR2 is SMNVEV in the germline V gene (reference sequence). The CDR3 DNA reads TGTGCCAGCAGTTTAACCGGCTGGGGTCTTGGGGCCTACGAGCAGTACTTC. It codes for CASSLTGWGLGAYEQYF.

The chain uses TRBV7-9 and TRBJ2-7, with D tentatively TRBD1 (6 bases). Trimming left V 2 bases short and J 7 bases short, with 12 bases between. The CDR3 covers 13 residues. Germline V CDR1 and CDR2: SEHNR, FQNEAQ (reference sequence). CDR3 loop: CASSLSGAGEQYF. The CDR3 region has the DNA TGTGCCAGCAGCTTATCAGGGGCGGGTGAGCAGTACTTC.

This chain uses TRBV7-9 with TRBJ2-1; 11 positions match TRBD2. The V segment lost 4 bases and the J segment 6 bases; nucleotides outside the gene matches: 5. Germline loops: CDR1 SEHNR, CDR2 FQNEAQ (reference sequence). This CDR3 contains 15 residues. CDR3 in amino acids: CASSSSLAGVNEQFF. The CDR3 DNA reads as TGTGCCAGCAGCTCCTCACTAGCGGGGGTCAATGAGCAGTTCTTC.

The chain links TRBV4-1 to TRBJ1-4; D is uncertain. V lost 6 bases and J lost 6, with 14 bases in between. Germline values: CDR1 MGHRA, CDR2 YSYEKL. The CDR3 contains 14 residues. In DNA, the CDR3 is TGCGCCAGCAGTCCTTTGGTGGCGGATGAAAAACTGTTTTTT. Translation gives CASSPLVADEKLFF.

The rearrangement uses TRBV4-1 and TRBJ1-4, with 8 bases aligning to TRBD1. In germline, CDR1 is MGHRA, CDR2 YSYEKL. V gave up 2 bases and J gave up 0 bases; unmatched junction bases: 2. CDR3 length equals 16 residues. Here the CDR3 DNA reads TGCGCCAGCAGCCAAACAGGGGGAGCAACTAATGAAAAACTGTTTTTT. Translated, it gives CASSQTGGATNEKLFF.

The J gene is TRBJ2-3, the V gene TRBV20-1, with D maybe TRBD2 (6 bases). V shed 1 base and J shed 5 bases, with 16 bases lying between them. The CDR3 totals 15 residues. Germline CDR1 and CDR2: DFQATT and SNEGSKA (reference sequence). CDR3: CSARAPSGSIDTQYF. CDR3 DNA: TGCAGTGCTAGAGCTCCCAGCGGGTCTATAGATACGCAGTATTTT.

The gene calls are TRBV6-4 and TRBJ1-5, with 9 bases fitting TRBD1. V lost 10 bases to trimming and J lost 7 bases; unmatched junction nucleotides: 20. CDR1 MRHNA and CDR2 SNTAGT come from the germline V gene. CDR3 size: 17 residues. The CDR3 region has the DNA TGTGCCATCATAGACATGTATGGGACAGGGTTCCGGCAGCCCCAGCATTTT. This sequence encodes CAIIDMYGTGFRQPQHF.

The chain is built from TRBV7-9 and TRBJ2-7; 12 positions match TRBD2. Germline V CDR1 and CDR2: SEHNR, FQNEAQ (reference sequence). V trimming: 2 bases; J trimming: 0 bases; junction bases outside the gene matches: 11. The CDR3 is 19 amino acids. CDR3 loop: CASSLWPGLAGHSSYEQYF. In nucleotides, the CDR3 is TGTGCCAGCAGCTTATGGCCGGGACTAGCGGGCCATAGCTCCTACGAGCAGTACTTC. The variable domain in full, completed from reference TRBV7-9 and TRBJ2-7, reads DTGVSQNPRHKITKRGQNVTFRCDPISEHNRLYWYRQTLGQGPEFLTYFQNEAQLEKSRLLSDRFSAERPKGSFSTLEIQRTEQGDSAMYLCASSLWPGLAGHSSYEQYFGPGTRLTVT.